This T cell receptor (beta chain) was identified in a study of human T cells and chemical hapten exposure (dated by TCRdb to the early 2020s). Some background on the complete study: For sensitization, 2% DPC in acetone was applied to an approximately 2 cm by approximately 2 cm area of upper inner arm skin. Throughout the study period of around 24 weeks, patients also received therapeutic DPC doses to the scalp every week. Patch testing was performed on the upper back with Finn chambers containing 0.01% DPC, and the patch tests were scored after 6 days according to International Contact Dermatitis Research Group standards. The patient cohort, mostly female, included alopecia areata with under or over 50% scalp involvement, alopecia totalis and alopecia universalis. Libraries were pooled for sequencing, and variation in per-sample TCR yields was attributed mainly to small differences in library volumes within the pool. The study tracked peripheral blood TCR repertoire changes in vivo during primary and secondary sensitization to the hapten diphenylcyclopropenone (DPC) in alopecia patients. Patient blood was sampled pre-sensitization (week 0) and at 2, 6 and about 24 weeks after DPC sensitization. For TCR sequencing, blood came from about 28 alopecia patients at anywhere from one to four time points (pre-sensitization, 2, 6 and 24 weeks).

The time point label, read with the paper, signifies: patch test 3, about 24 weeks after DPC sensitization. Read against the paper, the sample's treatment or condition label means: therapeutic diphenylcyclopropenone sensitization with weekly scalp DPC. At every patch-test visit, the blood draw took place before the patch test was put on. To be eligible, patients had to be aged 18 to 70, diagnosed with alopecia and judged suitable for DPC therapy, while pregnant patients were excluded. Total RNA was extracted from unfractionated whole blood that had been collected in Tempus Blood RNA tubes. Cut back by 4 bases and 5 bases, the V and J ends lie 18 bases apart. CDR1 is given as SGHRS and CDR2 as YFSETQ, both from the germline V gene. The CDR3 goes from the cysteine to the phenylalanine over 15 residues. Only the CDR3 DNA stays, 45 bases, in frame from base 1. The sample holds a few counts of this clonotype. The antigen it recognizes is unknown. Qualities for individual bases were not recorded, and no much larger clone is one base off.

The library was generated by RACE. The sequencing machine was a NextSeq 500. Library preparation attached unique molecular identifiers to individual cDNA molecules for quantitative, reproducible TCR counting. Both TCR alpha and TCR beta chains were sequenced from each blood RNA sample. The study's processing was this. The median number of TCRs per sample was 95,638, ranging from 23,224 to 690,600. V, J and CDR3 annotation of the TCR reads was carried out using the Decombinator software suite. Every sample was subsampled to the same number of TCRs (28,000) for the PS versus PT1 abundance plots. Expanded TCRs were defined as absent before sensitization and observed at least eight times at the 2-week time point. Using fastp at Q25 and MiXCR, TCRdb reprocessed the public reads and kept productive beta chains. Every entry covers one CDR3 protein and lists the most common genes and DNA from its rows. These V and J calls rely on TCRdb rather than the paper's analysis. In this sample the table shows 70,000 or so distinct CDR3 sequences, around 10% of which occur a single time. Of the sample, roughly 1.5% falls within the top ten clones.

Results and caveats for the whole study, not just this receptor: After repeated subsampling, the strength of the expansion versus patch-test correlation and the threshold at which it became significant changed. Expanded TCRs formed significantly more large CDR3 similarity clusters than pre-sensitization or healthy control sets, consistent with antigen-driven responses. Alopecia, a presumed autoimmune disease, was present in all patients, so the immune response of the patients might differ from that of healthy individuals. DPC sensitization did not change how many TCRs were above 1 in 1000 frequency, and no evidence was found of alterations in global repertoire structure. The number of PT1 expanded TCRs positively correlated with patch test score, significant at thresholds 8, 16 and 32 but not 4.

The rearranged chain carries TRBV5-1 and TRBJ2-5; the D gene is perhaps TRBD1 or TRBD2, as each covers 5 bases. The clonotype comes from a woman aged 45-59 years with alopecia areata. Some clones in this sample may be carry-over from other donors' samples. The material was whole blood, obtained in connection with sensitization to the hapten diphenylcyclopropenone (DPC). The DNA sequence follows: TGCGCCAGCAGCCCGGATGGGGGTCTTGGGGAGACCCAGTACTTC. It translates to CASSPDGGLGETQYF.